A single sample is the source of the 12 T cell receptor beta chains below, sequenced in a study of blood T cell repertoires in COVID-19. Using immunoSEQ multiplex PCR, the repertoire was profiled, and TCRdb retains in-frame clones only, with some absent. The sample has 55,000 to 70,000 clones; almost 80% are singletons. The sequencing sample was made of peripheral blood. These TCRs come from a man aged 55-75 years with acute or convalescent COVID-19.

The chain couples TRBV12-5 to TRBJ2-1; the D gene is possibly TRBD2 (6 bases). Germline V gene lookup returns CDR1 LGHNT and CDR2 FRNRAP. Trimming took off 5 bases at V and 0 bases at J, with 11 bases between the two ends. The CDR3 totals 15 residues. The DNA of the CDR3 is TGTGCTAGTGGTCCCCGGGGGAGCTCCTACAATGAGCAGTTCTTC. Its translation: CASGPRGSSYNEQFF.

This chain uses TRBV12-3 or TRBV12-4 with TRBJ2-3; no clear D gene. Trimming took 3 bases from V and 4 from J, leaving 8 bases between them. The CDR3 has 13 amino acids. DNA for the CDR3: TGTGCCAGCAGTTTCGGGTTAGCAGATACGCAGTATTTT. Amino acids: CASSFGLADTQYF.

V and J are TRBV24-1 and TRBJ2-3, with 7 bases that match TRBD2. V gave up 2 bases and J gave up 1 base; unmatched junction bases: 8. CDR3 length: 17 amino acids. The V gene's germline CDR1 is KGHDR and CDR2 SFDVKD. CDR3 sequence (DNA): TGTGCCACCAGTGATTGGGGGGGAGGGGCCGGCACAGATACGCAGTATTTT. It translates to CATSDWGGGAGTDTQYF.

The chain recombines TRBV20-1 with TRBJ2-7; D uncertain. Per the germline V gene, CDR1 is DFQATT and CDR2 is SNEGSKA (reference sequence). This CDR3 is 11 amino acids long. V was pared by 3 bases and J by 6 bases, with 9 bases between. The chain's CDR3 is CSASGVSEQYF. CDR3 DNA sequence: TGCAGTGCTAGTGGAGTGAGCGAGCAGTACTTC.

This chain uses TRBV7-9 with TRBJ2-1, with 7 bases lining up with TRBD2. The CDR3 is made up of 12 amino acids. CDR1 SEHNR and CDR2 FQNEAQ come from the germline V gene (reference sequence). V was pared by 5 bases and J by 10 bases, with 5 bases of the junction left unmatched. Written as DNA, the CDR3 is TGTGCCAGCAGCCGAGGACTAGAGGAGCAGTTCTTC. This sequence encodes CASSRGLEEQFF.

The CDR3: CASSQVRDSHQPQHF. DNA for the CDR3: TGTGCCAGCAGCCAAGTCCGGGACAGCCACCAGCCCCAGCATTTT. The chain is built from TRBV4-2 and TRBJ1-5, with 7 positions matching TRBD1. CDR3 length: 15 amino acids. Germline CDR1 LGHNA, CDR2 YNFKEQ. With V trimmed by 1 base and J by 7 bases, 7 bases remained unmatched.

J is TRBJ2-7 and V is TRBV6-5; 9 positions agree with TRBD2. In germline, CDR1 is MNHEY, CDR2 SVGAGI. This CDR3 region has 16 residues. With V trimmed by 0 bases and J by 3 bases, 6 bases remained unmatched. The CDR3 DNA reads TGTGCCAGCAGTTACTCAGCCAGCGGGGGGATCTACGAGCAGTACTTC. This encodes CASSYSASGGIYEQYF.

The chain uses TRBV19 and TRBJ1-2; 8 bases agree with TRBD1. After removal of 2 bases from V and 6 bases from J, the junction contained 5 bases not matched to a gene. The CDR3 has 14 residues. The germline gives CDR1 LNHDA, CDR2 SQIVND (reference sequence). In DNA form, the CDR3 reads TGTGCCAGTAGTATAATGACAGGGGAGGATGGCTACACCTTC. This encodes CASSIMTGEDGYTF.

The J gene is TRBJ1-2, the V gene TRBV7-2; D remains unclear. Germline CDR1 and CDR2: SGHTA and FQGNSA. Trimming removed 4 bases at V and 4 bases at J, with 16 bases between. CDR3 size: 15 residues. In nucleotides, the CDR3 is TGTGCCAGCAGCTCTGTCGGGTACGCGGGCTATGGCTACACCTTC. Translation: CASSSVGYAGYGYTF.

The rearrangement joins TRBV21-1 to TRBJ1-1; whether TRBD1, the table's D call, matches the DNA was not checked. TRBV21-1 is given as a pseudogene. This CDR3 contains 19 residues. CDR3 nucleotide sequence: TGTGCCAGCAGCTATCCGGGACAAATCGTCCCCTTTGTTGGCACTGAAGCTTTCTTT. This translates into CASSYPGQIVPFVGTEAFF.

DNA of the CDR3: TGTGCCAGCACCAAAACAGGGGGCTATGGCTACACCTTC. Its protein product is CASTKTGGYGYTF. The J gene is TRBJ1-2, the V gene TRBV7-9; TRBD1 agrees at 8 bases. There are 13 residues in the CDR3. Trimming took 7 bases from V and 4 from J; bases not matched to a gene: 5. Per the germline V gene, CDR1 is SEHNR and CDR2 is FQNEAQ (reference sequence).

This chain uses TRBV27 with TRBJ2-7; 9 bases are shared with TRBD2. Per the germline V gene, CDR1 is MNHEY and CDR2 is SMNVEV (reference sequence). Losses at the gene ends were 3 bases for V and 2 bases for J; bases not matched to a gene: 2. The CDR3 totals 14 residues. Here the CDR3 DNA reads TGTGCCAGCAGTTTGTCTAGCGGGACCTACGAGCAGTACTTC. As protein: CASSLSSGTYEQYF.